This T cell receptor (beta chain) was sequenced in a study of T cell responses to AZD1222 COVID-19 vaccine. Some clones are missing from TCRdb's copy, which holds only in-frame ones; the method was immunoSEQ multiplex PCR. The sample records more than 250,000 clones, over 85% being singletons. Germline V gene data show CDR1 as SGHTA and CDR2 as FQGNSA. After removal of 7 bases from V and 4 bases from J, the junction contained 12 bases not matched to a gene. The CDR3 covers 17 residues. The receptor was isolated from an adult in good health. The sequences come from peripheral blood, collected on day 0 of AZD1222 vaccination. The V and J genes are TRBV7-2 and TRBJ2-5, with 13 bases fitting TRBD2. This CDR3 is CASTGDWTSGRRETQYF. The CDR3 nucleotides read TGTGCCAGCACTGGGGACTGGACTAGCGGGAGACGAGAGACCCAGTACTTC.